The present entry profiles one T cell receptor beta chain with its context. Germline loops: CDR1 LGHDT, CDR2 YNNKEL (reference sequence). CDR3 length: 16 residues. Trimming removed 4 bases from V and 0 bases from J, with 13 bases in between. This sample was taken from a study of blood T cell repertoires in COVID-19. Study in general: The origin of the acute and convalescent COVID-19 samples was the United States, Italy and Spain. T cells, B-cell-depleted T cells, or PBMCs supplied cDNA or gDNA.

In the study's own analysis: For nucleated cells, counts were estimated from reference gene primer amplification. Assay: immunoSEQ multiplex PCR; the TCRdb copy retains only in-frame clones and omits some. That table is the source of V, J and clone size, and D and trimming were worked out from the DNA. Among approximately 280,000 clones, 89% were seen once, and the ten largest hold less than 2.5%. This clonotype was sampled from a man over 45 with acute or convalescent COVID-19. Sequenced sample: peripheral blood. J is TRBJ2-1 and V is TRBV3-1 (or the pseudogene TRBV3-2); no firm D call. As DNA, the CDR3 is TGTGCCAGCAGCCGACAACCAAGTGTCTCCTACAATGAGCAGTTCTTC. Translated, it gives CASSRQPSVSYNEQFF.